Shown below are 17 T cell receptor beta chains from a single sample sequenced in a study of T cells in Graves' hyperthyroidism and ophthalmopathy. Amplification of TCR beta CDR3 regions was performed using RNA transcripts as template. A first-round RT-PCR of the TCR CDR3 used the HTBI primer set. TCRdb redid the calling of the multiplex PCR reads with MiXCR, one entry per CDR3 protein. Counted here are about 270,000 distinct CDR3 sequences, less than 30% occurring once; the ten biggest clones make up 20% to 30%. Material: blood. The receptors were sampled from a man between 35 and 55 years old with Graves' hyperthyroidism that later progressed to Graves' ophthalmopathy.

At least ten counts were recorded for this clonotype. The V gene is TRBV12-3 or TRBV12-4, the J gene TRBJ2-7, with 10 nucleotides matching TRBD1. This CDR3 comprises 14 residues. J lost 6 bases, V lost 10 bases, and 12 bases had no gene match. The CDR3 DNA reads TGTGCCACCCCGTGGACCGGGACAGGGGTCGAGCAGTACTTC. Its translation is CATPWTGTGVEQYF.

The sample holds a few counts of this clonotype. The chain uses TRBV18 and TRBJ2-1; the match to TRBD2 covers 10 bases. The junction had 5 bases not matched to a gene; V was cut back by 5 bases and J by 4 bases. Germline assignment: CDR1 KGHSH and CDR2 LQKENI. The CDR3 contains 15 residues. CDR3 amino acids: CASSRGLAVYNEQFF. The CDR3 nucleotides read TGTGCCAGCTCAAGAGGACTAGCGGTTTACAATGAGCAGTTCTTC.

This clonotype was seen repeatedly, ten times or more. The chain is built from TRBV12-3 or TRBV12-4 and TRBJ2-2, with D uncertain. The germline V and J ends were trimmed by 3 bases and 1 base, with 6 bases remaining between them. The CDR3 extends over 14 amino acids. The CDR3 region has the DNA TGTGCCAGCAGTTTCGTTGGGAACACCGGGGAGCTGTTTTTT. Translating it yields CASSFVGNTGELFF.

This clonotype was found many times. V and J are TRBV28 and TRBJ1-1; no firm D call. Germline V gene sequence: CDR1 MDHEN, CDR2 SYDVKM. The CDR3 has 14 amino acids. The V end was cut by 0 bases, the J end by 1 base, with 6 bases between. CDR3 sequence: CASSLWTGNTEAFF. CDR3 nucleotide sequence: TGTGCCAGCAGTTTATGGACGGGGAACACTGAAGCTTTCTTT.

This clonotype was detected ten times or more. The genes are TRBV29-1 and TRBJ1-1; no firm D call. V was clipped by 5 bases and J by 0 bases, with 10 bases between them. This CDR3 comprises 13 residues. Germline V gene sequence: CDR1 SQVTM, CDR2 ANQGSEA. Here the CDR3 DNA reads TGCAGCGTTCCCCCCGAGCTGAACACTGAAGCTTTCTTT. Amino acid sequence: CSVPPELNTEAFF.

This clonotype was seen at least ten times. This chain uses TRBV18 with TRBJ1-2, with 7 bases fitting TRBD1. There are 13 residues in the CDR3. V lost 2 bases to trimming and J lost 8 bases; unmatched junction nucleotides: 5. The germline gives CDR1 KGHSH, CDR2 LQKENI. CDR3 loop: CASSPDRARGYTF. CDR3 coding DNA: TGTGCCAGCTCACCAGACAGGGCACGAGGCTACACCTTC.

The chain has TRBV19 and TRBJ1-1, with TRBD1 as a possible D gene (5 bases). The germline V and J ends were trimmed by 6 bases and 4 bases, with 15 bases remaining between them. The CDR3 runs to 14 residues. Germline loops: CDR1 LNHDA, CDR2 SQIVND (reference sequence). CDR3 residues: CASSQEGRFTEAFF. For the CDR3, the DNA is TGTGCCAGTAGCCAAGAGGGGCGGTTCACTGAAGCTTTCTTT.

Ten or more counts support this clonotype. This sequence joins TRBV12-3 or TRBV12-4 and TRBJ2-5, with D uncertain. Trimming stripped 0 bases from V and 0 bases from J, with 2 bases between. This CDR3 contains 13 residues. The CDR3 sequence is CASSLANQETQYF. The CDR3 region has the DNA TGTGCCAGCAGTTTAGCGAACCAAGAGACCCAGTACTTC.

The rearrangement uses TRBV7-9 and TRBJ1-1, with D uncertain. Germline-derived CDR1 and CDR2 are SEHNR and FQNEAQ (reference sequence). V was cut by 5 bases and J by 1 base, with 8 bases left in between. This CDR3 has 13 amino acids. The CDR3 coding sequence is TGTGCCAGCAGCCACACCAAGAACACTGAAGCTTTCTTT. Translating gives CASSHTKNTEAFF.

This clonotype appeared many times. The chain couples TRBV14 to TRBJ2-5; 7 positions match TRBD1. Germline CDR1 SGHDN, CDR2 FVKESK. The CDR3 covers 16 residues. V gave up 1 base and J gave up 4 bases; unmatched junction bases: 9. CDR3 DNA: TGTGCCAGCAGCCAAGTGGGACAGACAGGCGTAGAGACCCAGTACTTC. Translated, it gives CASSQVGQTGVETQYF. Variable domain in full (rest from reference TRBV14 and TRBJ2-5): EAGVTQFPSHSVIEKGQTVTLRCDPISGHDNLYWYRRVMGKEIKFLLHFVKESKQDESGMPNNRFLAERTGGTYSTLKVQPAELEDSGVYFCASSQVGQTGVETQYFGPGTRLLVL.

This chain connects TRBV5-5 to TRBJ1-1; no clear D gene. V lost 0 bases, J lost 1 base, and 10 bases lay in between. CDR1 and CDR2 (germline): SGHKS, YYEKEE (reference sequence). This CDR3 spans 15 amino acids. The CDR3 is CASSLALGRNTEAFF. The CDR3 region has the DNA TGTGCCAGCAGCTTGGCCTTGGGTAGGAACACTGAAGCTTTCTTT. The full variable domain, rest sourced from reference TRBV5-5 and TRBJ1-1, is DAGVTQSPTHLIKTRGQQVTLRCSPISGHKSVSWYQQVLGQGPQFIFQYYEKEERGRGNFPDRFSARQFPNYSSELNVNALLLGDSALYLCASSLALGRNTEAFFGQGTRLTVV.

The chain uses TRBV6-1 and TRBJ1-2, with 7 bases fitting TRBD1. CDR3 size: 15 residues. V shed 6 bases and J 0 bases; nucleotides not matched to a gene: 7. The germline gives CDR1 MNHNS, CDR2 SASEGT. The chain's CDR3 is CASRRRDSSNYGYTF. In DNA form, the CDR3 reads TGTGCCAGCAGACGCCGGGACAGTTCTAACTATGGCTACACCTTC.

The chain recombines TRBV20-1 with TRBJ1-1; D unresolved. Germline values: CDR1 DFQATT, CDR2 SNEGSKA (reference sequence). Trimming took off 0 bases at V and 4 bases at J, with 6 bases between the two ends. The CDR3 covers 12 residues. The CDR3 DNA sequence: TGCAGTGCTAGAGAGGGGTTCACTGAAGCTTTCTTT. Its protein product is CSAREGFTEAFF.

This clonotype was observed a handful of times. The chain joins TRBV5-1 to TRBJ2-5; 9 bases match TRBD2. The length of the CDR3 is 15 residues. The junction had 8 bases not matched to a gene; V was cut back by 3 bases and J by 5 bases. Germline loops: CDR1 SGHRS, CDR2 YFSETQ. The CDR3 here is CASSYVAGVAETQYF. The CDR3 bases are TGCGCCAGCAGCTACGTAGCGGGAGTTGCGGAGACCCAGTACTTC.

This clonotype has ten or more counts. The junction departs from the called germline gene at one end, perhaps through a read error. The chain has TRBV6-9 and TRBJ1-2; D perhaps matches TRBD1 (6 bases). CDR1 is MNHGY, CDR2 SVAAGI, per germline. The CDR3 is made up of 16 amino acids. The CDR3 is CAISADRQANNYGYTF. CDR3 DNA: TGTGCCATCAGTGCCGACAGACAGGCCAATAACTATGGCTACACCTTC.

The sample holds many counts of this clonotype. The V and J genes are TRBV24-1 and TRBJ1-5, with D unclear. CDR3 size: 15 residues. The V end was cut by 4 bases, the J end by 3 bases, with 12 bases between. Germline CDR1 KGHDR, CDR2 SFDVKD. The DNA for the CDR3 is TGTGCCACCAGTGAAGCCGGGTTGGACAATCAGCCCCAGCATTTT. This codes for CATSEAGLDNQPQHF.

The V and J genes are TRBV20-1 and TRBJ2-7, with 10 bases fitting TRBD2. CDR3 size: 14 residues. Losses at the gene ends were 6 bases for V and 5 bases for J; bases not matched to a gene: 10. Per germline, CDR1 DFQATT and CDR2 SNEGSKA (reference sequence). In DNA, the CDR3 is TGCAGTGCCCTAGATTCTAGCGGGAGAGACGAGCAGTACTTC. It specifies CSALDSSGRDEQYF.